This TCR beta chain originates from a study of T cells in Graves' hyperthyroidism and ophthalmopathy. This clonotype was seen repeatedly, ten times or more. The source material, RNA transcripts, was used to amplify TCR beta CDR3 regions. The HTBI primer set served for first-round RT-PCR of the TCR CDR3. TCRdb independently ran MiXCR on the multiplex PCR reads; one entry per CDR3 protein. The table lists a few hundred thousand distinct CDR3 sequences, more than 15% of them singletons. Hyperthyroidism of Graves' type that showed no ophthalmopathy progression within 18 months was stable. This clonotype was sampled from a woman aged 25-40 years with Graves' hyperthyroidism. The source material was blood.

The CDR3 region is CASSPSRDYGYTF. The CDR3 DNA reads TGTGCCAGCAGTCCGAGTCGTGATTATGGCTACACCTTC. V and J are TRBV27 and TRBJ1-2; D gene ambiguous. The CDR3 has 13 amino acids. V dropped 5 bases and J dropped 5 bases, with 12 bases sitting between them. Germline values: CDR1 MNHEY, CDR2 SMNVEV (reference sequence).